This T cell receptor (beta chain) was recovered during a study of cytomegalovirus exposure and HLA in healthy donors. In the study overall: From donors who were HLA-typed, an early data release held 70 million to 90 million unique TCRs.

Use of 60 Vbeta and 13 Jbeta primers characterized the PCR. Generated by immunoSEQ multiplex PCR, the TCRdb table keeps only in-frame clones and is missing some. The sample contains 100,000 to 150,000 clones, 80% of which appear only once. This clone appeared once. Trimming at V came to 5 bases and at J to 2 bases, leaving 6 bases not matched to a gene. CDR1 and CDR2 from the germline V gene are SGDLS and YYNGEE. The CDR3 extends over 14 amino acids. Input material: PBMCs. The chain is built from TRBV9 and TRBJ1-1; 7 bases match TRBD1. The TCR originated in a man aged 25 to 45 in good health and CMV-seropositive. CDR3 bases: TGTGCCAGCAGTGCTACAGGGGCAAACACTGAAGCTTTCTTT. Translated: CASSATGANTEAFF. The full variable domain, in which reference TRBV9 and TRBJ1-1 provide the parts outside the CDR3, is DSGVTQTPKHLITATGQRVTLRCSPRSGDLSVYWYQQSLDQGLQFLIQYYNGEERAKGNILERFSAQQFPDLHSELNLSSLELGDSALYFCASSATGANTEAFFGQGTRLTVV.